This TCR beta chain was identified during a study of cytomegalovirus exposure and HLA in healthy donors. The study, taken as a whole, reports: TCR beta chain V- and J-gene trimming was linked, in a later analysis, to a missense variant in DCLRE1C.

Primers for the PCR totalled 60 Vbeta and 13 Jbeta. The repertoire was sequenced with immunoSEQ multiplex PCR; TCRdb's copy has only in-frame clones and lacks some. In the table there are approximately 160,000 clones, under 90% of which are singletons. A note on this clone: Its antigen is not identified.

The V segment lost 1 base and the J segment 8 bases; nucleotides outside the gene matches: 13. The CDR3 totals 17 residues. Per the germline V gene, CDR1 is LNHDA and CDR2 is SQIVND (reference sequence). The rearrangement links TRBV19 to TRBJ2-2; 7 nucleotides line up with TRBD1. Sample: PBMCs. The sequence derives from a young man in good health and CMV-seropositive. The CDR3 region is CASSIGPTDRASGELFF. Written as DNA, the CDR3 is TGTGCCAGTAGTATAGGCCCTACAGACAGGGCATCGGGGGAGCTGTTTTTT.